Described below is a single TCR beta chain sequence and its context. Its antigen is currently unknown. This specimen belongs to a study of shared clonotypes between healthy human individuals. General study results and limits: Estimated clonotype richness was generally higher in naive than memory subsets. The low donor count limited represented genetic and exposure-history diversity.

Trimming cost V 3 bases and J 6 bases; bases outside gene matches: 4. Germline-derived CDR1 and CDR2 are SGDLS and YYNGEE. The CDR3 is 13 amino acids. Approximately 30,000 T cell genomes (approximately 0.2 ug DNA) went into each sorted-subset replicate. Method: immunoSEQ multiplex PCR; TCRdb's copy keeps in-frame clones and lacks some. The table shows 2 million to 2.5 million clones, with 80% to 95% occurring only once. This chain uses TRBV9 with TRBJ2-5; 8 nucleotides align to TRBD2. The sample was naive CD4+ T cells from PBMCs. Subset described: CD45RA+ positively selected. This sequence was found in a man aged 18 to 30 in good health. Some clones in this sample may be carry-over from other donors' samples. CDR3 residues: CASSGTSLQTQYF. CDR3 bases: TGTGCCAGCAGCGGGACTAGCTTGCAGACCCAGTACTTC.